These 7 T cell receptor beta chains were all obtained from the same sample, sequenced in a study of blood T cell repertoires in COVID-19. The method was immunoSEQ multiplex PCR; TCRdb's version includes in-frame clones alone and lacks a portion of them. The sample carries around 190,000 clones, about four fifths recorded once. Sequencing was carried out using peripheral blood. Receptors originate from a man between 60 and 75 years old with acute or convalescent COVID-19.

The V and J genes are TRBV9 and TRBJ2-1, with 9 nucleotides matching TRBD2. From germline, CDR1 is SGDLS and CDR2 YYNGEE. With 0 bases clipped from V and 7 bases from J, the junction kept 8 bases outside the gene matches. This CDR3 is 16 amino acids long. CDR3 protein: CASSVATAGGSNEQFF. CDR3 nucleotide sequence: TGTGCCAGCAGCGTAGCTACGGCGGGAGGGTCGAATGAGCAGTTCTTC.

The chain uses TRBV6-1 and TRBJ2-3; D perhaps matches TRBD2 (5 bases). Germline V gene lookup returns CDR1 MNHNS and CDR2 SASEGT. Trimming took off 0 bases at V and 1 base at J, with 8 bases between the two ends. The CDR3 extends over 15 amino acids. The CDR3 bases are TGTGCCAGCAGTGAAGCGGGCGGGCGCACAGATACGCAGTATTTT. It yields the protein CASSEAGGRTDTQYF.

The V and J genes are TRBV12-5 and TRBJ1-6; D not resolved. Trimming pared 6 bases from V and 8 bases from J, leaving 8 bases between. The CDR3 consists of 12 residues. Germline assignment: CDR1 LGHNT and CDR2 FRNRAP. The CDR3 sequence: CASGPRDSPLHF. The CDR3, as DNA: TGTGCTAGTGGGCCCCGAGATTCACCCCTCCACTTT.

This sequence joins TRBV7-2 and TRBJ1-6, with 7 bases matching TRBD1. Germline V gene data show CDR1 as SGHTA and CDR2 as FQGNSA. V trimming: 4 bases; J trimming: 7 bases; junction bases outside the gene matches: 10. This CDR3 contains 16 residues. CDR3 protein: CASSSQQGLVNSPLHF. The CDR3 coding sequence is TGTGCCAGCAGCTCCCAACAGGGGTTGGTAAATTCACCCCTCCACTTT.

This clone was counted a few times. The rearrangement joins TRBV19 to TRBJ2-7; 9 bases map to TRBD2. The CDR3 extends over 16 amino acids. The J segment lost 0 bases and the V segment lost 1 base, leaving 4 bases of the junction unmatched. Germline-derived CDR1 and CDR2 are LNHDA and SQIVND (reference sequence). The CDR3 nucleotides are TGTGCCAGTAGTATAGGTAGCGGGGGTTTCTCCTACGAGCAGTACTTC. It is translated as CASSIGSGGFSYEQYF.

This sequence joins TRBV7-9 and TRBJ2-3, with TRBD2 as a possible D gene (6 bases). Looked up from germline, CDR1 is SEHNR and CDR2 is FQNEAQ (reference sequence). The CDR3 runs 17 residues. Trimming shortened V by 6 bases and J by 2 bases, and 21 bases separated the two germline ends. Here the CDR3 reads CASSLLPGTPLTDTQYF. DNA for the CDR3: TGTGCCAGCAGTCTTTTACCCGGGACTCCACTCACAGATACGCAGTATTTT.

This chain uses TRBV30 with TRBJ2-7, with D possibly being TRBD2 (6 bases). There are 15 residues in the CDR3. Trimming removed 0 bases at V and 4 bases at J, with 16 bases between. Germline V gene data show CDR1 as GTSNPN and CDR2 as SVGIG (reference sequence). The CDR3 loop is CAWSVQPHGRYEQYF. CDR3 coding DNA: TGTGCCTGGAGTGTACAGCCCCACGGGAGATACGAGCAGTACTTC.